Listed below are T cell receptor beta chains from one sample, sequenced in a study of cytotoxic CD8 clonotypes in ibrutinib-treated CLL. Measured with immunoSEQ multiplex PCR; TCRdb has only the in-frame clones, and not every one. The data show approximately 330,000 clones, with roughly 80% seen just once and under 8.5% held by the top ten. Sequencing used PBMCs, obtained before ibrutinib treatment. The receptors shown here come from a human donor with chronic lymphocytic leukemia. Each CDR3 is given with its conserved first and last residue. Fields, in order: CDR3 length, V gene, J gene, D gene, clone size, CDR3 DNA, CDR3 protein. D genes are given only for firm matches. Expanded clones are given a class, and other clones once, few, many or no size at all.

>16|TRBV7-7|TRBJ2-5|TRBD1|-
TGTGCTAGCACCCCAGTCGGGACAGGGGGCGGGGAGACCCAGTACTTC
CASTPVGTGGGETQYF
>14|TRBV14|TRBJ1-1|-|-
TGTGCCAGCAGCCAAGATTTGTATCACACTGAAGCTTTCTTT
CASSQDLYHTEAFF
>16|TRBV6-6|TRBJ2-3|TRBD1|-
TGTGCCAGCAGTTACCCGCAGGGGGTTGCCACAGATACGCAGTATTTT
CASSYPQGVATDTQYF
>13|TRBV11-2|TRBJ2-7|-|-
TGTGCCAGCAGCTTAGTCATTGGCTACGAGCAGTACTTC
CASSLVIGYEQYF
>14|TRBV9|TRBJ2-1|TRBD2|once
TGTGCCAGCAGCTCTAGCGGGAGGGCCGATGAGCAGTTCTTC
CASSSSGRADEQFF
>14|TRBV30|TRBJ1-1|TRBD1|-
TGTGCCTGGAGTCAAGGGGGCAGTTTGTTTGAAGCTTTCTTT
CAWSQGGSLFEAFF
>13|TRBV5-5|TRBJ1-1|-|once
TGTGCCAGCAGCTTGCCAGCGAACACTGAAGCTTTCTTT
CASSLPANTEAFF
>11|TRBV6-5|TRBJ2-1|-|-
TGTGCCAGCAGTCGCAACAATGAGCAGTTCTTC
CASSRNNEQFF
>16|TRBV5-1|TRBJ2-7|TRBD2|-
TGCGCCAGCAGCCCGGTGACTAGCGGGAGTCTATACGAGCAGTACTTC
CASSPVTSGSLYEQYF
>13|TRBV2|TRBJ2-1|-|-
TGTGCCAGCAGTCCACCCCAGGGCCAGGTTAAGTTCTTC
CASSPPQGQVKFF
>14|TRBV4-3|TRBJ2-7|-|once
TGCGCCAGCAGCCAAGATTTAGTGGGGTACGAGCAGTACTTC
CASSQDLVGYEQYF
>16|TRBV4-1|TRBJ2-5|TRBD1|-
TGCGCCAGCAGCCCGGTTGGGGGACAGGGTCGGGAGACCCAGTACTTC
CASSPVGGQGRETQYF
>15|TRBV4-3|TRBJ2-5|-|-
TGCGCCAGCAGCCAAGCATCCGCGTATCGGGAGACCCAGTACTTC
CASSQASAYRETQYF
>16|TRBV19|TRBJ2-1|TRBD2|-
TGTGCCAGTAGTAGGGGACTAGCAAATACCTACAATGAGCAGTTCTTC
CASSRGLANTYNEQFF
>15|TRBV11-2|TRBJ2-7|-|-
TGTGCCAGCAGCCCCCACTTAGCGGTCTCCTACGAGCAGTACTTC
CASSPHLAVSYEQYF
>15|TRBV5-1|TRBJ2-5|TRBD2|-
TGCGCCAGCAGCTCTGGACTAGCGGGGGGAGAGACCCAGTACTTC
CASSSGLAGGETQYF
>16|TRBV4-2|TRBJ2-5|TRBD2|-
TGTGCCAGCAGCCCGGGACTAGCGGGAGGTGCAGAGACCCAGTACTTC
CASSPGLAGGAETQYF
>17|TRBV10-3|TRBJ2-7|-|-
TGTGCCATCAGTGAGTCGACCTTCCCCCGCCAAACCTACGAGCAGTACTTC
CAISESTFPRQTYEQYF
>13|TRBV5-1|TRBJ1-2|TRBD1|once
TGCGCCAGCAGCCCCCCCGGACAGGATCGCTACACCTTC
CASSPPGQDRYTF
>13|TRBV9|TRBJ1-2|TRBD1|few
TGTGCCAGCAGGAGGACAGGGTACTATGGCTACACCTTC
CASRRTGYYGYTF
>12|TRBV5-5|TRBJ2-7|-|-
TGTGCCAGCAGCTTGTTCGCTAACGAGCAGTACTTC
CASSLFANEQYF
>14|TRBV19|TRBJ2-7|TRBD1|-
TGTGCCAGTAGTACGGGACAGGGGGTCTACGAGCAGTACTTC
CASSTGQGVYEQYF
>15|TRBV5-6|TRBJ2-7|-|once
TGTGCCAGCAGCTCGCCCCTAAGGGTGCCCTACGAGCAGTACTTC
CASSSPLRVPYEQYF
>15|TRBV7-2|TRBJ2-7|TRBD2|-
TGTGCCAGCAGTCCTAGAGTAGCGGGAGGGCACGAGCAGTACTTC
CASSPRVAGGHEQYF
>12|TRBV7-6|TRBJ2-1|-|-
TGTGCCAGCAGCTTCGCGGGTGGTGAGCAGTTCTTC
CASSFAGGEQFF
>13|TRBV29-1|TRBJ2-7|TRBD1|-
TGCAGCGTTGTTGCGGACAGGGGGCCCGAGCAGTACTTC
CSVVADRGPEQYF
>15|TRBV7-8|TRBJ1-1|-|-
TGTGCCAGCAGCTTATCGGACGGTTTTGTCACTGAAGCTTTCTTT
CASSLSDGFVTEAFF
>14|TRBV19|TRBJ2-1|-|-
TGTGCCAGTAGTATATTAGCGGCATACAATGAGCAGTTCTTC
CASSILAAYNEQFF
>14|TRBV11-2|TRBJ2-7|TRBD2|once
TGTGCCAGCAGCTCGCTAGCGGGAGTACGTGAGCAGTACTTC
CASSSLAGVREQYF
>15|TRBV4-2|TRBJ2-3|-|-
TGTGCCAGCAGCCGTACTGTGAGCGGCAGCGATACGCAGTATTTT
CASSRTVSGSDTQYF
>13|TRBV7-3|TRBJ2-5|-|-
TGTGCCAGCAGCTTACTAGGGAAAGAGACCCAGTACTTC
CASSLLGKETQYF
>15|TRBV6-5|TRBJ1-4|-|-
TGTGCCAGCAGTTACTCTGGGACACCCCAGGAAAAACTGTTTTTT
CASSYSGTPQEKLFF
>17|TRBV11-1|TRBJ2-3|TRBD2|-
TGTGCCAGCAGCTTAGTGGGGACTAGCGGGAGTACAGATACGCAGTATTTT
CASSLVGTSGSTDTQYF
>12|TRBV30|TRBJ1-1|TRBD1|-
TGTGCCTCTGGACAGGGGGCATCTGAAGCTTTCTTT
CASGQGASEAFF
>15|TRBV9|TRBJ2-2|-|-
TGTGCCAGCAGCGTAAGGGTGCGGGGCACCGGGGAGCTGTTTTTT
CASSVRVRGTGELFF
>14|TRBV30|TRBJ2-5|-|-
TGTGCCTGGAGTGCTTACAGCTCCCAAGAGACCCAGTACTTC
CAWSAYSSQETQYF
>15|TRBV18|TRBJ2-7|-|-
TGTGCCAGCTCACCGTCAAGAGAAGAATATAACGAGCAGTACTTC
CASSPSREEYNEQYF
>18|TRBV13|TRBJ2-5|TRBD2|-
TGTGCCAGCAGCCCCTCCGGGACTAGCGGGAGAAGTAGAGAGACCCAGTACTTC
CASSPSGTSGRSRETQYF
>14|TRBV14|TRBJ2-7|TRBD2|-
TGTGCCAGCAGCCACCAGCGGGAGGGCTACGAGCAGTACTTC
CASSHQREGYEQYF
>15|TRBV7-3|TRBJ2-1|TRBD2|-
TGTGCCAGCAGCTCCGGACTAGCGGGAGCGGATGAGCAGTTCTTC
CASSSGLAGADEQFF
>14|TRBV7-6|TRBJ1-2|-|few
TGTGCCAGCAGCGCCTTTGTAGGGGACTATGGCTACACCTTC
CASSAFVGDYGYTF
>17|TRBV6-1|TRBJ2-1|-|-
TGTGCCAGCAGTGAAGCGCTGGGAGGGGGCGCCCCGAATGAGCAGTTCTTC
CASSEALGGGAPNEQFF
>12|TRBV19|TRBJ2-5|-|-
TGTGCCAGTAGTCATCTCCAAGAGACCCAGTACTTC
CASSHLQETQYF
>14|TRBV5-1|TRBJ1-5|-|once
TGCGCCAGCAGCTTAGGCCAGGGCCATCAGCCCCAGCATTTT
CASSLGQGHQPQHF
>15|TRBV2|TRBJ2-1|-|-
TGTGCCAGCAGTCCTTCCGTTACCTCCTACAATGAGCAGTTCTTC
CASSPSVTSYNEQFF
>13|TRBV19|TRBJ1-2|-|-
TGTGCCAGTAGTCTTTGGGACACCTATGGCTACACCTTC
CASSLWDTYGYTF
>12|TRBV7-8|TRBJ2-7|-|few
TGTGCCAGCAGCACGCCCTCTGGCGAGCAGTACTTC
CASSTPSGEQYF
>15|TRBV6-6|TRBJ2-7|TRBD1|-
TGTGCCAGCAAGACGGGGACAGGATACTCCTACGAGCAGTACTTC
CASKTGTGYSYEQYF
>18|TRBV7-8|TRBJ2-1|TRBD1|-
TGTGCCAGCAGCTTATCTTTGGGTATTGGGACAGATTACAATGAGCAGTTCTTC
CASSLSLGIGTDYNEQFF
>15|TRBV4-3|TRBJ2-1|-|-
TGCGCCAGCAGCCAAGATGGCCCTTCCTACAATGAGCAGTTCTTC
CASSQDGPSYNEQFF
>13|TRBV5-6|TRBJ2-1|-|-
TGTGCCAGCAGCTCCCAGGGCCTCGGAAAGCAGTTCTTC
CASSSQGLGKQFF
>16|TRBV7-9|TRBJ1-3|-|-
TGTGCCAGCACCCTTAACCAGGACATTGCTGGAAACACCATATATTTT
CASTLNQDIAGNTIYF
>15|TRBV28|TRBJ2-1|-|-
TGTGCCAGCAGGCAGGGACTGAGCTCCTACAATGAGCAGTTCTTC
CASRQGLSSYNEQFF